Listed below are T cell receptor beta chains from one sample, sequenced in a study of blood T cell repertoires in COVID-19. Sequenced by immunoSEQ multiplex PCR; TCRdb stores in-frame clones only, minus some. In the table there are about 400,000 clones, around 87% of which are singletons. What was sequenced was peripheral blood. These receptors all stem from a human donor in a cohort sampled during active COVID-19. CDR3s leave out the opening cysteine and the closing phenylalanine or tryptophan.

>TRBJ2-1|TRBV12-3/TRBV12-4
ASSFGGNEQF
>TRBJ1-1|TRBV3-1/TRBV3-2
ASSQQATNTEAF
>TRBJ2-7|TRBV7-9
ASSHGGESYEQY
>TRBJ1-3|TRBV10-3
AISEADRGPGNTIY
>TRBJ2-5|TRBV3-1/TRBV3-2
ASSQQLAGETQY
>TRBJ2-3|TRBV30
AWSVGQGKADTQY
>TRBJ2-5|TRBV5-4
ASSLEPGIETQY
>TRBJ2-5|TRBV3-1/TRBV3-2
ASSQPYSGLETQY
>TRBJ1-6|TRBV30
AWSSGQGDNSPLH
>TRBJ2-7|TRBV6-5
ASSDSGQDREQY
>TRBJ2-3|TRBV7-3
ASSLNSGTESDAHQTDTQY
>TRBJ2-4|TRBV6-5
ASTAREAKNIQY
>TRBJ2-3|TRBV24-1
ATSAGTTAQY
>TRBJ1-5|TRBV10-2
ASSAAGGAGQPQH
>TRBJ1-2|TRBV20-1
SASGDYGYT
>TRBJ2-4|TRBV21-1
ASSKDGPKGAGKNIQY
>TRBJ1-2|TRBV6-6
ASSPPYSDRVGGGYT
>TRBJ1-1|TRBV2
ASSILAGGTEAF
>TRBJ2-7|TRBV19
ASSPGRRVNEQY
>TRBJ2-1|TRBV30
AWSVTQSKQF
>TRBJ2-3|TRBV7-8
ASSPSPDTQY
>TRBJ2-1|TRBV5-1
ASSLEASGRGEQF
>TRBJ1-5|TRBV7-2
ASSSRQGGQPQH
>TRBJ1-4|TRBV9
ASSTRGGTATNEKLF
>TRBJ1-6|TRBV28
ASSLIRGEGSPLH
>TRBJ2-1|TRBV5-4
ASSHLSDRGLGNEQF
>TRBJ2-4|TRBV19
ASTLGAFGNIQY
>TRBJ2-7|TRBV5-1
ASSLGAGDYEQY
>TRBJ2-7|TRBV28
ASGGLAGSYEQY
>TRBJ1-1|TRBV2
ASSESGRWMGAF
>TRBJ1-1|TRBV6-4
ASSPEAGKGGTEAF
>TRBJ1-3|TRBV29-1
STQGTGNTIY
>TRBJ2-3|TRBV19
ASSFSGLTDTQY
>TRBJ1-1|TRBV5-6
ASSLGLYTEAF
>TRBJ2-7|TRBV5-1
ASSSAPGGSYEQY
>TRBJ2-7|TRBV7-9
ASSSTGTGVLAYEQY
>TRBJ2-6|TRBV28
ASSALYSGANVLT
>TRBJ2-2|TRBV6-1
ASSERQGGTGELF
>TRBJ2-3|TRBV6-2/TRBV6-3
ASSPADTQY
>TRBJ1-4|TRBV5-8
ASSLVRGQTTNEKLF
>TRBJ2-7|TRBV27
ASSPWGGAYEQY
>TRBJ2-5|TRBV11-2
ASSLDALAYQETQY
>TRBJ2-1|TRBV7-3
ASSLRPSGYNEQF
>TRBJ2-7|TRBV19
ASAPGTAYEQY
>TRBJ2-3|TRBV2
ASSRKLAGGYSSTDTQY
>TRBJ1-5|TRBV15
ATSRSILRQGLNQPQH
>TRBJ2-5|TRBV5-4
ASSQFRDRQETQY
>TRBJ2-2|TRBV11-2
ASSYFSGRGGELF
>TRBJ1-2|TRBV30
AWNTGTGKLSDYGYT
>TRBJ1-4|TRBV4-1
ASSQVGEKLF
>TRBJ1-5|TRBV28
ASSLGTGDNQPQH
>TRBJ2-7|TRBV5-1
ASSLSTGSYEQY
>TRBJ2-3|TRBV19
ATAGLSTDTQY